This T cell receptor (beta chain) was obtained from a study of T-cell memory formation after mild COVID-19. The CDR3 is 14 amino acids. Trimming shortened V by 3 bases and J by 0 bases, and 12 bases separated the two germline ends. Germline V gene lookup returns CDR1 DFQATT and CDR2 SNEGSKA (reference sequence). Using its own MiXCR run on the 5' RACE reads, TCRdb lists one record per CDR3 protein. The sample yields roughly 49,000 distinct CDR3 sequences, 25% to 30% seen once. This receptor was obtained from a man aged 18 to 35 who had mild COVID-19 (a few samples of this study predate the infection). Cell type and time point are not known. The specimen was PBMCs or a T cell subset sorted from them (not recorded which). The chain uses TRBV20-1 and TRBJ2-7; D unclear. The CDR3 DNA follows: TGCAGTGCTAGGTCCGCCACCAGCTCCTACGAGCAGTACGTC. Protein sequence: CSARSATSSYEQYV.